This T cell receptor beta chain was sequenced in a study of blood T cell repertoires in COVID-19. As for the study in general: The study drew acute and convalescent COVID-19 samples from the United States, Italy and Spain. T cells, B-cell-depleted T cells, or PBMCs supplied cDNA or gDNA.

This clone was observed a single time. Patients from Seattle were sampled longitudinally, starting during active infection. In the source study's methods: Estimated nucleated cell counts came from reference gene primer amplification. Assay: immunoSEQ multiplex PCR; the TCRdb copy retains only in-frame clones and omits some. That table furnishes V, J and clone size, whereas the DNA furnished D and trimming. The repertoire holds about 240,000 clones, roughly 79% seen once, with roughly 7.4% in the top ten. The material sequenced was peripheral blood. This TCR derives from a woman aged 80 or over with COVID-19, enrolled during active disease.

The CDR3 sequence: CAWSVLGDRGTDLAKNIQYF. As DNA, the CDR3 is TGTGCCTGGAGTGTACTCGGCGACAGGGGAACTGACTTGGCCAAAAACATTCAGTACTTC. This chain uses TRBV30 with TRBJ2-4; 8 bases fit TRBD1. This CDR3 spans 20 amino acids. Germline values: CDR1 GTSNPN, CDR2 SVGIG (reference sequence). V lost 0 bases, J lost 1 base, and 17 bases stayed unmatched.